The next 14 T cell receptor beta chains were all read from a single sample in a study of technical replicates of blood from several donors. Produced via immunoSEQ multiplex PCR; TCRdb's table is partial and in-frame only. The repertoire holds about 88,000 clones, over 90% seen once, with less than 0.35% in the top ten. What was sequenced was T cells isolated from PBMCs. The receptors originated from a human donor in good health.

V is TRBV28 and J is TRBJ2-1, with 9 bases matching TRBD2. The CDR3 covers 15 residues. CDR1 MDHEN and CDR2 SYDVKM come from the germline V gene. The trim removed 2 bases at V and 7 bases at J, leaving 6 bases unmatched. The CDR3 DNA reads TGTGCCAGCAGTTTAGCGGGAGGGTCGGGGAATGAGCAGTTCTTC. It translates to CASSLAGGSGNEQFF.

This chain links TRBV7-3 with TRBJ2-1; D perhaps matches TRBD2 (6 bases). This CDR3 is 20 amino acids long. Germline V lookup: CDR1 SGHTA, CDR2 FQGTGA. Trimming removed 3 bases at V and 0 bases at J, with 24 bases between. The CDR3 DNA is TGTGCCAGCAGCTTGATTTCAGTTTGGGACTCTTCGAGCTCCTACAATGAGCAGTTCTTC. This sequence encodes CASSLISVWDSSSSYNEQFF. Full variable domain (remainder filled in from reference TRBV7-3 and TRBJ2-1): GAGVSQTPSNKVTEKGKYVELRCDPISGHTALYWYRQSLGQGPEFLIYFQGTGAADDSGLPNDRFFAVRPEGSVSTLKIQRTERGDSAVYLCASSLISVWDSSSSYNEQFFGPGTRLTVL.

This chain links TRBV19 with TRBJ2-3; 8 bases fit TRBD2. Germline CDR1 is LNHDA and CDR2 is SQIVND (reference sequence). The CDR3 covers 16 residues. V shed 5 bases and J 5 bases; nucleotides not matched to a gene: 12. CDR3 residues: CASSPPGAGEVDTQYF. DNA of the CDR3: TGTGCCAGTAGTCCCCCCGGAGCGGGAGAGGTAGATACGCAGTATTTT.

The chain is built from TRBV27 and TRBJ2-4; D is undetermined. This CDR3 is built from 12 residues. Germline-derived CDR1 and CDR2 are MNHEY and SMNVEV (reference sequence). Trimming pared 4 bases from V and 8 bases from J, leaving 9 bases between. The CDR3 spells CASSSSTHIQYF. The DNA for the CDR3 is TGTGCCAGCAGTTCCTCGACTCACATTCAGTACTTC.

The chain carries TRBV25-1 and TRBJ2-1, with D possibly TRBD1 on 5 matching bases. Trimming stripped 3 bases from V and 4 bases from J, with 7 bases between. This CDR3 comprises 13 residues. Germline CDR1 and CDR2: MGHDK and SYGVNS. This CDR3 reads CASSDGAYNEQFF. Written as DNA, the CDR3 is TGTGCCAGCAGTGATGGGGCTTACAATGAGCAGTTCTTC.

The gene calls are TRBV10-2 and TRBJ1-2, with D possibly matching TRBD1 (5 bases). Trimming took off 1 base at V and 4 bases at J, with 16 bases between the two ends. This CDR3 has 16 residues. CDR1 is WSHSY, CDR2 SAAADI, per germline. The CDR3 DNA reads as TGCGCCAGCAGTGAGTGGGGCCGGAAGGGGCTCTATGGCTACACCTTC. This encodes CASSEWGRKGLYGYTF.

The chain has TRBV5-1 and TRBJ2-1; TRBD2 matches at 11 bases. The CDR3 sequence is 19 residues long. Trimming took 6 bases from V and 1 from J; bases not matched to a gene: 15. Germline values: CDR1 SGHRS, CDR2 YFSETQ. The CDR3 DNA is TGCGCCAGCACGTCTCAAGGGACTAGCGGTTACCGATCCTACAATGAGCAGTTCTTC. Translating gives CASTSQGTSGYRSYNEQFF.

The chain employs TRBV7-3 and TRBJ2-7; 7 bases line up with TRBD2. Trimming cost V 1 base and J 2 bases; bases outside gene matches: 8. Germline CDR1 is SGHTA and CDR2 is FQGTGA. The CDR3 consists of 16 residues. CDR3 sequence: CASSLIRAAGTYEQYF. The CDR3, as DNA: TGTGCCAGCAGCTTAATTAGGGCAGCGGGAACCTACGAGCAGTACTTC.

The rearrangement joins TRBV7-2 to TRBJ1-5; TRBD1 matches 10 bases. Germline V CDR1 and CDR2: SGHTA, FQGNSA. CDR3 length equals 16 residues. The junction had 7 bases not matched to a gene; V was cut back by 3 bases and J by 5 bases. The CDR3 region has the DNA TGTGCCAGCAGCTTTAAGGGACAGGGGAGAGATCAGCCCCAGCATTTT. This gives the protein CASSFKGQGRDQPQHF.

The rearrangement links TRBV7-9 to TRBJ2-1, with TRBD1 matching over 9 bases. Unmatched junction bases numbered 7, after V lost 5 bases and J lost 8 bases. This CDR3 comprises 14 residues. Germline CDR1 is SEHNR and CDR2 is FQNEAQ (reference sequence). Here the CDR3 reads CASSQGTGWHEQFF. The CDR3 DNA reads as TGTGCCAGCAGCCAAGGGACAGGGTGGCATGAGCAGTTCTTC.

This clone was seen a single time. J is TRBJ2-2 and V is TRBV5-1; weak D call: TRBD1 (6 bases). The V end was cut by 4 bases, the J end by 1 base, with 8 bases between. The CDR3 has 14 residues. Germline lookup yields CDR1 SGHRS and CDR2 YFSETQ. CDR3 protein: CASSQGQNTGELFF. The CDR3 DNA follows: TGCGCCAGCAGCCAGGGACAGAACACCGGGGAGCTGTTTTTT.

This clone is a singleton in its sample. The rearrangement links TRBV5-1 to TRBJ1-2; D is perhaps TRBD1 (6 bases). The CDR3 runs to 15 residues. Germline V CDR1 and CDR2: SGHRS, YFSETQ. Deletions cut 3 bases from V and 5 bases from J, with 17 bases between. For the CDR3, the DNA is TGCGCCAGCAGCTCGGACAGCGCTAGGTTATATGGCTACACCTTC. It specifies CASSSDSARLYGYTF.

The chain combines TRBV12-5 with TRBJ2-3, with D possibly matching TRBD2 (6 bases). The CDR3 is 15 residues long. V lost 2 bases and J 4 bases, leaving 13 bases between the germline ends. Germline V gene lookup returns CDR1 LGHNT and CDR2 FRNRAP. In nucleotides, the CDR3 is TGTGCTAGTGGTTTGTCGGTAGGGGAGGCAGATACGCAGTATTTT. It yields the protein CASGLSVGEADTQYF.

The chain carries TRBV6-1 and TRBJ2-7, with D perhaps matching TRBD2 (6 bases). From germline, CDR1 is MNHNS and CDR2 SASEGT. This CDR3 has 13 amino acids. Trimming left V 6 bases short and J 3 bases short, with 12 bases between. The CDR3 DNA reads TGTGCCAGCAGAGACTGGGGACTCTACGAGCAGTACTTC. It encodes CASRDWGLYEQYF.